This paragraph reports one TCR beta chain. Its antigen is as yet unknown. PCR amplification relied on 60 Vbeta primers (plus 13 Jbeta primers). Only in-frame clones appear in the TCRdb table, and some are missing; sequencing was by immunoSEQ multiplex PCR. The sample yields approximately 70,000 clones, roughly 78% seen once. This entry belongs to a study of cytomegalovirus exposure and HLA in healthy donors. General study results and limits: Researchers catalogued roughly 170 TCR beta chains as cytomegalovirus-associated.

Germline V gives CDR1 LNHNV, CDR2 YYDKDF (reference sequence). The CDR3 consists of 17 residues. V was pared by 4 bases and J by 1 base, with 12 bases of the junction left unmatched. The chain couples TRBV15 to TRBJ2-7; TRBD1 matches at 8 bases. The sample taken for sequencing was PBMCs. The TCR sequence derives from a man between 35 and 55 years old in good health and CMV-seronegative. The CDR3 coding sequence is TGTGCCACCAGCACCGCAACTCAGGGGGCAAGATCCTACGAGCAGTACTTC. It encodes CATSTATQGARSYEQYF.